This T cell receptor beta chain was found in a study of blood T cell repertoires in COVID-19. Study background: Nucleic acid was either cDNA or gDNA, and it came from T cells, B-cell-depleted T cells, or PBMCs.

Per the germline V gene, CDR1 is MNHEY and CDR2 is SVGEGT. V was pared by 5 bases and J by 7 bases, with 9 bases of the junction left unmatched. The CDR3 has 14 residues. The table lists this clone with a few counts. In the study's own analysis: It was from reference gene primer amplification that nucleated cell counts were estimated. TCRdb's copy holds only in-frame clones and misses some; the assay was immunoSEQ multiplex PCR. That table gives V, J and clone size, and the DNA gave D and trimming. The sample records around 250,000 clones, 80% to 90% being singletons. This TCR came from a man aged 60-69 years with acute or convalescent COVID-19. The sequenced material came from peripheral blood. This chain connects TRBV6-2 or TRBV6-3 to TRBJ1-1; TRBD1 agrees at 8 bases. This CDR3 reads CASSETGAKGEAFF. The CDR3 DNA reads TGTGCCAGCAGTGAGACAGGGGCGAAGGGTGAAGCTTTCTTT.